This note documents a single TCR beta chain sequence. Original processing notes: Amplification of reference gene primers provided the estimated nucleated cell counts. Repertoires were generated with immunoSEQ multiplex PCR, while TCRdb's copy carries only in-frame clones and drops some. V, J and clone size are those of that table, while D and trimming were read from the DNA. The data contain 300,000 to 450,000 clones, over 75% of them seen just once; the ten biggest clones take up approximately 0.93%. This sample was taken from a study of blood T cell repertoires in COVID-19. Whole-study context: The United States, Italy and Spain supplied acute and convalescent COVID-19 samples.

Germline CDR1 is MDHEN and CDR2 is SYDVKM. The CDR3 extends over 14 amino acids. V shed 5 bases, J shed 7 bases, and the junction held 6 bases outside the gene matches. The chain links TRBV28 to TRBJ1-5; 9 nucleotides agree with TRBD1. The sequence derives from a woman in her twenties or thirties who had recovered from COVID-19. The sequenced sample was PBMCs or T cells enriched from blood (not recorded which). CDR3 in DNA: TGTGCCAGCAGTGAGGGACAGGGTCGGCAGCCCCAGCATTTT. Its translation is CASSEGQGRQPQHF.